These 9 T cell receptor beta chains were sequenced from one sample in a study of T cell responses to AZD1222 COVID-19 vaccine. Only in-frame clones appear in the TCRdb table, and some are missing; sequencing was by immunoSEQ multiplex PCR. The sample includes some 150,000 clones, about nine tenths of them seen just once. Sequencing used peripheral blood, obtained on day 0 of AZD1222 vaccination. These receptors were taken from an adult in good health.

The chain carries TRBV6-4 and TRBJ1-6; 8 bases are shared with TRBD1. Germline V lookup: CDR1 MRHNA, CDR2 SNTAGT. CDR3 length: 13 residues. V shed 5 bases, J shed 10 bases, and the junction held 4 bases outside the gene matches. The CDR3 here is CASSWDRSSPLHF. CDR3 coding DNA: TGTGCCAGCAGTTGGGACAGGAGCTCACCCCTCCACTTT.

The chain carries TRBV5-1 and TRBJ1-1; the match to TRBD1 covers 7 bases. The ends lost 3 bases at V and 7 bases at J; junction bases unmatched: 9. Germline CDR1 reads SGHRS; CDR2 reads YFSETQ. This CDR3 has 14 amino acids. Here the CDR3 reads CASSWYYRDSEAFF. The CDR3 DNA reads TGCGCCAGCAGCTGGTATTACCGGGACAGTGAAGCTTTCTTT.

CDR3 protein: CASSSQGGAEQFF. The DNA of the CDR3 is TGTGCCAGCAGCTCCCAGGGTGGAGCTGAGCAGTTCTTC. J is TRBJ2-1 and V is TRBV7-3, with D possibly matching TRBD1 (5 bases). The CDR3 has 13 amino acids. Trimming took 4 bases from V and 9 from J, leaving 13 bases between them. CDR1 SGHTA and CDR2 FQGTGA come from the germline V gene.

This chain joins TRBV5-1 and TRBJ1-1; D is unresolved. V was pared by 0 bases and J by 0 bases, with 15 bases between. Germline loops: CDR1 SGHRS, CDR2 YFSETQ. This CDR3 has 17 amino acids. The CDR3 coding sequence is TGCGCCAGCAGCTTGGTAGGGATAGGGAGGGTGAACACTGAAGCTTTCTTT. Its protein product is CASSLVGIGRVNTEAFF.

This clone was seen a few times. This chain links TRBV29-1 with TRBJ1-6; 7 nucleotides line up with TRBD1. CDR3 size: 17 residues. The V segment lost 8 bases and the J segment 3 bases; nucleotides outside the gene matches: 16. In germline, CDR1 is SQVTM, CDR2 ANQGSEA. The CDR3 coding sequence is TGCAGCCCCCCGGGACAGAAGATTTTACTCTATAATTCACCCCTCCACTTT. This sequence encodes CSPPGQKILLYNSPLHF.

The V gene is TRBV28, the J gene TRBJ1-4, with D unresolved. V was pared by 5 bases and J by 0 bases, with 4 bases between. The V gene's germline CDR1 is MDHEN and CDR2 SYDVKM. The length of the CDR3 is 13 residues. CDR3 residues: CASSTPTNEKLFF. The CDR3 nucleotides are TGTGCCAGCAGTACACCAACTAATGAAAAACTGTTTTTT.

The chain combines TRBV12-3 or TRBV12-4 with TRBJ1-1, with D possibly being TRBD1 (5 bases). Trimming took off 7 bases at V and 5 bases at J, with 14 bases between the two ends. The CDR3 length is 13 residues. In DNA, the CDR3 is TGTGCCAGCACTATAGGGGACCTTACTGAAGCTTTCTTT. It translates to CASTIGDLTEAFF.

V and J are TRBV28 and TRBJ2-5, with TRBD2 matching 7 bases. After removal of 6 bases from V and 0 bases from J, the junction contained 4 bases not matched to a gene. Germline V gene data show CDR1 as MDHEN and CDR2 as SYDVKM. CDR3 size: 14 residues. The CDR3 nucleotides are TGTGCCAGCAGGAACCGGGGGGACCAAGAGACCCAGTACTTC. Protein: CASRNRGDQETQYF.

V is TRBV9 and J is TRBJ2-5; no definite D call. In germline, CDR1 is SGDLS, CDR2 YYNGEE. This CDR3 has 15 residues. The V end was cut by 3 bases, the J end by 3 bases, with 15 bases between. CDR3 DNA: TGTGCCAGCAGCGCCGGACGGGCACACAAAGAGACCCAGTACTTC. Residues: CASSAGRAHKETQYF.